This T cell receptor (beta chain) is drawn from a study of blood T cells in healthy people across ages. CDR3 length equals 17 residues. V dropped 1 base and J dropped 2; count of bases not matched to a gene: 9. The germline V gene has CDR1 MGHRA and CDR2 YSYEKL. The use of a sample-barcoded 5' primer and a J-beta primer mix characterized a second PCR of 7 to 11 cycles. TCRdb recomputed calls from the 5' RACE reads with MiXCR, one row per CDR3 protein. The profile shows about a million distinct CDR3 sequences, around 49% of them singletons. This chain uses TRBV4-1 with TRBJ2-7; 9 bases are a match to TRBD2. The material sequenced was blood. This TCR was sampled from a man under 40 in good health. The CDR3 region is CASSQVLGGGGTYEQYF. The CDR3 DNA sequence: TGCGCCAGCAGCCAAGTTCTCGGCGGGGGGGGTACCTACGAGCAGTACTTC.